A selection of T cell receptor beta chains follows, all from one sample in a study of cytomegalovirus exposure and HLA in healthy donors. Produced via immunoSEQ multiplex PCR; TCRdb's table is partial and in-frame only. This sample yields some 130,000 clones, of which 77% are seen a single time; roughly 3.9% belongs to the top ten. The sample was PBMCs. All receptors come from a male donor in good health and CMV-seropositive. Both conserved end residues are part of each CDR3.

14 | TRBJ2-7 | TRBV4-1 | CASRPPGGTYEQYF
14 | TRBJ1-6 | TRBV5-1 | CASADGTYNSPLHF
17 | TRBJ1-2 | TRBV10-3 | CAISESPDRAPNYGYTF
12 | TRBJ2-1 | TRBV19 | CASSIEGRGQFF
14 | TRBJ2-3 | TRBV7-2 | CASSSLRGTDTQYF
14 | TRBJ1-2 | TRBV15 | CATSRDTGGGGYTF
18 | TRBJ2-1 | TRBV28 | CASAPLAQLAGGPGVQFF
11 | TRBJ2-5 | TRBV6-5 | CASSYLGLPYF
14 | TRBJ1-2 | TRBV6-1 | CASSDYKGVYGYTF
14 | TRBJ2-2 | TRBV19 | CATGRGLGTGELFF
17 | TRBJ1-5 | TRBV4-1 | CASSQSTGTGANQPQHF
15 | TRBJ2-2 | TRBV28 | CASSSTGENTGELFF
14 | TRBJ1-3 | TRBV5-1 | CASSFTGEVNTIYF
13 | TRBJ2-2 | TRBV29-1 | CSVGGVGTGELFF
16 | TRBJ2-1 | TRBV2 | CASSAGLTSSYNEQFF
18 | TRBJ2-1 | TRBV25-1 | CARRNPGQGGSSYNEQFF
10 | TRBJ1-5 | TRBV25-1 | CASTDQPQHF
14 | TRBJ2-7 | TRBV5-1 | CASSLMGQGYEQYF
14 | TRBJ1-6 | TRBV11-3 | CASSSGQVGSPLHF
14 | NA | TRBV4-2 | CASSQDRYSYEQYF
13 | TRBJ1-1 | TRBV28 | CASSWDRVTEAFF
14 | TRBJ1-5 | TRBV7-2 | CASSLGGGSQPQHF
18 | TRBJ1-3 | TRBV21-1 | CASSKALRGGPARNTIYF
11 | TRBJ1-2 | TRBV28 | CASKTGFRYTF
15 | TRBJ2-3 | TRBV6-5 | CASSLGQGNTDTQYF
13 | TRBJ1-6 | TRBV27 | CASSQGNNSPLHF
15 | TRBJ1-1 | TRBV7-9 | CASSLGQGARTEAFF
16 | TRBJ2-2 | TRBV5-1 | CASSTGDGRGTGELFF
12 | TRBJ1-1 | TRBV6-1 | CASSWGSTEAFF
12 | TRBJ1-1 | TRBV30 | CAWSEQGHEAFF